Following are 23 T cell receptor beta chains from one sample sequenced in a study of identical twins. In TCRdb, the 5' RACE reads were re-called with MiXCR into one record per CDR3 protein. The sample lists about 920,000 distinct CDR3 sequences; 12% were seen once. The same specimen was also included in a second study, on yellow fever vaccine responses in identical twins.

Sequences were obtained from PBMCs. The receptor source for this set is a woman aged 18 to 35 in good health.

V usage is TRBV12-3 or TRBV12-4 and J usage is TRBJ2-5; TRBD2 is a possible D gene (5 bases). This CDR3 has 14 residues. Trimming took 7 bases from V and 7 from J, leaving 19 bases between them. CDR3 bases: TGTGCCAGCACCTCTGACCGGGATCGGGTGACCCAGTACTTC. Translation: CASTSDRDRVTQYF.

This clonotype was counted between two and nine times. The chain couples TRBV7-3 to TRBJ2-5; 7 nucleotides align to TRBD2. CDR3 length equals 14 residues. Germline assignment: CDR1 SGHTA and CDR2 FQGTGA. V shed 5 bases, J shed 5 bases, and the junction held 8 bases outside the gene matches. For the CDR3, the DNA is TGTGCCAGCAGCCTAGGGGAGGGACGGGAGACCCAGTACTTC. Its translation: CASSLGEGRETQYF.

This clonotype was observed a handful of times. The chain carries TRBV15 and TRBJ1-2; 7 bases align to TRBD1. CDR1 is LNHNV, CDR2 YYDKDF, per germline (reference sequence). The CDR3 is made up of 18 amino acids. V trimming: 5 bases; J trimming: 0 bases; junction bases outside the gene matches: 15. The CDR3 loop is CATSDPTGKIGANYGYTF. CDR3 in DNA: TGTGCCACCAGCGACCCGACAGGGAAAATAGGGGCTAACTATGGCTACACCTTC.

The sample holds a few counts of this clonotype. The rearrangement uses TRBV25-1 and TRBJ2-2; D possibly matches TRBD1 or TRBD2 (6 bases each). V lost 1 base to trimming and J lost 1 base, with 10 bases between them. This CDR3 comprises 16 residues. Germline V gives CDR1 MGHDK, CDR2 SYGVNS. The CDR3 protein is CASSELGGGNTGELFF. The DNA of the CDR3 is TGTGCCAGCAGTGAATTAGGAGGGGGGAACACCGGGGAGCTGTTTTTT.

This clonotype was detected a few times. The chain has TRBV5-1 and TRBJ2-7, with TRBD2 matching 16 bases. Unmatched junction bases numbered 9, after V lost 4 bases and J lost 5 bases. The germline gives CDR1 SGHRS, CDR2 YFSETQ. The CDR3 covers 17 residues. CDR3 residues: CASSLGLAGGPGDEQYF. The DNA of the CDR3 is TGCGCCAGCAGCCTGGGACTAGCGGGAGGGCCCGGTGACGAGCAGTACTTC.

Concerning this clonotype itself: At one boundary the junction diverges from the germline segment, which might be a read error. The chain combines TRBV14 with TRBJ2-1; 7 bases are a match to TRBD2. Germline CDR1 SGHDN, CDR2 FVKESK. The CDR3 totals 17 residues. The CDR3 region is CAGSQWWRGKIMNEQFF. The CDR3 nucleotides read TGTGCCGGCAGCCAATGGTGGCGGGGGAAAATAATGAATGAGCAGTTCTTC.

This clonotype was seen a few times. The rearrangement joins TRBV2 to TRBJ2-7, with D tentatively TRBD1 (6 bases). Trimming took 6 bases from V and 8 from J, leaving 14 bases between them. Germline CDR1 SNHLY, CDR2 FYNNEI. This CDR3 comprises 12 residues. CDR3 residues: CASSDEGVKQYV. CDR3 DNA: TGTGCCAGCAGCGATGAGGGGGTCAAGCAGTACGTC.

This clonotype has ten or more counts. The V and J genes are TRBV2 and TRBJ2-1; no firm D call. Trimming removed 7 bases at V and 9 bases at J, with 10 bases between. CDR3 length: 11 residues. Germline V gene lookup returns CDR1 SNHLY and CDR2 FYNNEI. The CDR3 sequence is CASMLSGEQFF. The CDR3 DNA reads TGTGCCAGCATGTTGTCTGGTGAGCAGTTCTTC.

This clonotype was observed a few times. This sequence joins TRBV2 and TRBJ2-7; D call uncertain. There are 13 residues in the CDR3. V gave up 3 bases and J gave up 2 bases, with 8 bases separating them. From germline, CDR1 is SNHLY and CDR2 FYNNEI. CDR3 sequence (DNA): TGTGCCAGCAGTGACCTGTTCGCCTACGAGCAGTACTTC. This codes for CASSDLFAYEQYF.

This clonotype was counted between two and nine times. The chain couples TRBV5-6 to TRBJ2-6; D is perhaps TRBD1 (5 bases). This CDR3 has 19 amino acids. V was shortened by 4 bases and J by 0 bases, with 20 bases between the two germline ends. Germline CDR1 is SGHDT and CDR2 is YYEEEE. The CDR3 sequence: CASSGIDRSRYSGANVLTF. In DNA form, the CDR3 reads TGTGCCAGCAGCGGCATCGACAGAAGCCGATACTCTGGGGCCAACGTCCTGACTTTC. The full variable domain, in which reference TRBV5-6 and TRBJ2-6 provide the parts outside the CDR3, is DAGVTQSPTHLIKTRGQQVTLRCSPKSGHDTVSWYQQALGQGPQFIFQYYEEEERQRGNFPDRFSGHQFPNYSSELNVNALLLGDSALYLCASSGIDRSRYSGANVLTFGAGSRLTVL.

This chain joins TRBV25-1 and TRBJ2-1; 8 bases match TRBD1. There are 14 residues in the CDR3. V dropped 2 bases and J dropped 12; count of bases not matched to a gene: 9. Germline CDR1 is MGHDK and CDR2 is SYGVNS. The CDR3 here is CASSEEQGATGQFF. The CDR3 coding sequence is TGTGCCAGCAGTGAAGAGCAGGGGGCAACCGGGCAGTTCTTC.

This clonotype was recorded at least ten times. V is TRBV27 and J is TRBJ2-7; no clear D gene. CDR1 and CDR2 from the germline V gene are MNHEY and SMNVEV (reference sequence). V was clipped by 5 bases and J by 1 base, with 12 bases between them. There are 14 residues in the CDR3. The CDR3 region is CASSPTLPSYEQYF. The DNA for the CDR3 is TGTGCCAGCAGTCCGACCCTACCATCCTACGAGCAGTACTTC.

There are a few counts of this clonotype. The chain uses TRBV7-9 and TRBJ2-2; 7 nucleotides line up with TRBD1. The germline CDR1 and CDR2 sequences are SEHNR and FQNEAQ (reference sequence). CDR3 length equals 16 residues. Germline trimming cut 6 bases from V and 0 bases from J; bases unmatched to any gene: 7. The CDR3 bases are TGTGCCAGCAGACAAAAGACAGGGCCGAACACCGGGGAGCTGTTTTTT. As protein: CASRQKTGPNTGELFF.

This clonotype was seen a few times. The rearrangement joins TRBV11-2 to TRBJ2-1; tentative D call: TRBD2 (5 bases). Germline lookup yields CDR1 SGHAT and CDR2 FQNNGV. The CDR3 sequence is 18 residues long. The V end lost 0 bases, the J end lost 7 bases, and 22 bases lay between the germline ends. The DNA for the CDR3 is TGTGCCAGCAGCTTAGATCGAGGGCGGCGTCCCCTGACAAATGAGCAGTTCTTC. This gives the protein CASSLDRGRRPLTNEQFF.

This clonotype occurred a few times. This sequence joins TRBV29-1 and TRBJ2-3; D unresolved. The CDR3 has 14 amino acids. The V gene lost 4 bases and the J gene lost 2 bases, with 13 bases spanning the gap. CDR1 is SQVTM, CDR2 ANQGSEA, per germline. Here the CDR3 DNA reads TGCAGCGTTGTCGGTAACAGCGTCACAGATACGCAGTATTTT. Translating gives CSVVGNSVTDTQYF.

The chain links TRBV11-3 to TRBJ2-1; 7 bases fit TRBD2. The V segment lost 1 base and the J segment 7 bases; nucleotides outside the gene matches: 13. CDR1 SGHNT and CDR2 YENEEA come from the germline V gene. The CDR3 covers 17 residues. This chain's CDR3 is CASSLVGGGGSTNEQFF. DNA of the CDR3: TGTGCCAGCAGCTTAGTTGGCGGTGGCGGGAGTACGAATGAGCAGTTCTTC.

This clonotype was found many times. The chain links TRBV12-3 or TRBV12-4 to TRBJ1-2; D gene ambiguous. Between the trimmed V and J ends, which lost 1 base and 4 bases, there was a span of 7 bases. The CDR3 covers 13 residues. The CDR3 coding sequence is TGTGCCAGCAGTTTAGGGCACAGCTATGGCTACACCTTC. It translates to CASSLGHSYGYTF.

This chain connects TRBV19 to TRBJ1-5; TRBD1 is a possible D gene (5 bases). This CDR3 has 15 residues. Trimming removed 1 base at V and 3 bases at J, with 10 bases between. Per germline, CDR1 LNHDA and CDR2 SQIVND (reference sequence). The CDR3: CASSIAGQANQPQHF. The CDR3 bases are TGTGCCAGTAGTATAGCGGGGCAGGCCAATCAGCCCCAGCATTTT.

The rearrangement uses TRBV9 and TRBJ1-1, with 9 bases matching TRBD1. Looked up from germline, CDR1 is SGDLS and CDR2 is YYNGEE. V was pared by 0 bases and J by 1 base, with 10 bases of the junction left unmatched. This CDR3 spans 18 amino acids. CDR3: CASSVAGTGPFANTEAFF. The DNA for the CDR3 is TGTGCCAGCAGCGTAGCAGGGACAGGGCCCTTCGCGAACACTGAAGCTTTCTTT. The full variable domain, rest sourced from reference TRBV9 and TRBJ1-1, is DSGVTQTPKHLITATGQRVTLRCSPRSGDLSVYWYQQSLDQGLQFLIQYYNGEERAKGNILERFSAQQFPDLHSELNLSSLELGDSALYFCASSVAGTGPFANTEAFFGQGTRLTVV.

This clonotype was detected a few times. The V call is TRBV15, the J call TRBJ2-4, with 11 bases lining up with TRBD1. The CDR3 totals 19 residues. J was trimmed by 1 base and V by 5 bases; bases with no gene match: 13. Germline loops: CDR1 LNHNV, CDR2 YYDKDF (reference sequence). CDR3: CATSHTDRGRDGAKNIQYF. The CDR3 region has the DNA TGTGCCACCAGCCATACGGACAGGGGGCGGGATGGGGCCAAAAACATTCAGTACTTC.

The chain joins TRBV27 to TRBJ2-2; 11 bases fit TRBD2. Germline-derived CDR1 and CDR2 are MNHEY and SMNVEV (reference sequence). J lost 6 bases, V lost 2 bases, and 5 bases had no gene match. The CDR3 has 16 residues. The CDR3 DNA reads as TGTGCCAGCAGTTTACTGGTTAGCGGGGGGGCCGGGGAGCTGTTTTTT. Residues: CASSLLVSGGAGELFF.

This clonotype was seen a handful of times. V usage is TRBV7-3 and J usage is TRBJ2-3; D is undetermined. The CDR3 covers 15 residues. V lost 5 bases to trimming and J lost 0 bases, with 12 bases between them. CDR1 SGHTA and CDR2 FQGTGA come from the germline V gene. Here the CDR3 DNA reads TGTGCCAGCAGCGGCTCCAGCACTAGCACAGATACGCAGTATTTT. It yields the protein CASSGSSTSTDTQYF.

The chain employs TRBV29-1 and TRBJ2-5; 14 nucleotides line up with TRBD2. CDR3 length equals 17 residues. Germline CDR1 is SQVTM and CDR2 is ANQGSEA. Unmatched junction bases numbered 7, after V lost 3 bases and J lost 1 base. The CDR3 DNA sequence: TGCAGCGTTGAGCCCCCCGGACTAGCGGGGGGCCAAGAGACCCAGTACTTC. Its protein is CSVEPPGLAGGQETQYF. The full variable domain, in which reference TRBV29-1 and TRBJ2-5 provide the parts outside the CDR3, is SAVISQKPSRDICQRGTSLTIQCQVDSQVTMMFWYRQQPGQSLTLIATANQGSEATYESGFVIDKFPISRPNLTFSTLTVSNMSPEDSSIYLCSVEPPGLAGGQETQYFGPGTRLLVL.